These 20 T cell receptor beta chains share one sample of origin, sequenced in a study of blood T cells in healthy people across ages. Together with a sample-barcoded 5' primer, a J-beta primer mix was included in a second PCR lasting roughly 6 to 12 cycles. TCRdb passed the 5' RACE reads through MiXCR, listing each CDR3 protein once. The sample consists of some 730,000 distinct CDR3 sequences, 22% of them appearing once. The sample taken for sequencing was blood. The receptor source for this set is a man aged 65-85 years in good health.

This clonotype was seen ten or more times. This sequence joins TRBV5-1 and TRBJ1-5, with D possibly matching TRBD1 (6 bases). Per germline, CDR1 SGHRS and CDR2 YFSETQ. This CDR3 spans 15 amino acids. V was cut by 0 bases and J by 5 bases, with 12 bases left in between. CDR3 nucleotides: TGCGCCAGCAGCTTGGGAGGGGACACCGATCAGCCCCAGCATTTT. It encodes CASSLGGDTDQPQHF.

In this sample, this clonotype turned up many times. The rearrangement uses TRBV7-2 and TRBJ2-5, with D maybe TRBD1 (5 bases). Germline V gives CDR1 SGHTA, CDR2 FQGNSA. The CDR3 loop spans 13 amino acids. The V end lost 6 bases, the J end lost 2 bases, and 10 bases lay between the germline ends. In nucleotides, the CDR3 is TGTGCCAGCAGACTAACAGGACAAGAGACCCAGTACTTC. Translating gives CASRLTGQETQYF. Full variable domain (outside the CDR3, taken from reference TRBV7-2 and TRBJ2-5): GAGVSQSPSNKVTEKGKDVELRCDPISGHTALYWYRQSLGQGLEFLIYFQGNSAPDKSGLPSDRFSAERTGGSVSTLTIQRTQQEDSAVYLCASRLTGQETQYFGPGTRLLVL.

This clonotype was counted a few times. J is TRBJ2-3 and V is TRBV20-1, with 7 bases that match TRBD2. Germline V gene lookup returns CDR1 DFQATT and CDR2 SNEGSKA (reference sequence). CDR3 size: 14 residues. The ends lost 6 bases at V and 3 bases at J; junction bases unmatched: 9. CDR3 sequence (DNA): TGCAGTGCAGCGGTGGGGGGGTTTACAGATACGCAGTATTTT. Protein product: CSAAVGGFTDTQYF.

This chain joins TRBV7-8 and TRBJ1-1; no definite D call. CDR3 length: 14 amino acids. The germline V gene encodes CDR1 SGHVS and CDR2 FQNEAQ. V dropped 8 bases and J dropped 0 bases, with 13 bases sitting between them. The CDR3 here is CASGRAGLNTEAFF. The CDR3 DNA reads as TGTGCCAGCGGCCGAGCCGGACTGAACACTGAAGCTTTCTTT.

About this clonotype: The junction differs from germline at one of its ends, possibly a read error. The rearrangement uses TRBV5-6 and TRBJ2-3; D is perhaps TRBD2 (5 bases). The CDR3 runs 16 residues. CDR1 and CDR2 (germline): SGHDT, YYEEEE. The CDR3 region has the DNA TGTGCCGGCAGCGTCATGGGAGTTCGAACCGGATTTACGCAGTATTTT. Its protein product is CAGSVMGVRTGFTQYF.

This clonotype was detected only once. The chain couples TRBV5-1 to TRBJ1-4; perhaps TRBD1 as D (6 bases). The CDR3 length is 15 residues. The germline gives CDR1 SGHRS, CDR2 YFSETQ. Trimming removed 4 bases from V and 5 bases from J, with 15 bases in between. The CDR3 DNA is TGCGCCAGCAGCGCGTCCACAGGGTCCAATGAAAAACTGTTTTTT. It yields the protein CASSASTGSNEKLFF. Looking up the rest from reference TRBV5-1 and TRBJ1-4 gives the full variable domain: KAGVTQTPRYLIKTRGQQVTLSCSPISGHRSVSWYQQTPGQGLQFLFEYFSETQRNKGNFPGRFSGRQFSNSRSEMNVSTLELGDSALYLCASSASTGSNEKLFFGSGTQLSVL.

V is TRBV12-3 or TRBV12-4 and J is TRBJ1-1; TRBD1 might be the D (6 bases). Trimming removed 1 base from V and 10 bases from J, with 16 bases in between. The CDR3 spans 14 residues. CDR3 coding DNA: TGTGCCAGCAGTTTAGAACAGGGTTTCGGTTTAGCTTTCTTT. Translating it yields CASSLEQGFGLAFF.

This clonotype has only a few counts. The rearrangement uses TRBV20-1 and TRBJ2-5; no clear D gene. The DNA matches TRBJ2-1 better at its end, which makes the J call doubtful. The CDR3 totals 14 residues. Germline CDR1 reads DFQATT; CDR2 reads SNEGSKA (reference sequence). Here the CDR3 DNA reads TGCAGTGCTAGAGATCAGCGACCGAGGAATGAGCAGTTCTTC. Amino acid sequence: CSARDQRPRNEQFF.

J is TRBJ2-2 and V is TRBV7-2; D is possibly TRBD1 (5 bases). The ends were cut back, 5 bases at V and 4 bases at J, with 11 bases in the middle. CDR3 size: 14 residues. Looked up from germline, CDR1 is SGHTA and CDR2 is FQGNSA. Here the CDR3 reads CASSPGFGTGELFF. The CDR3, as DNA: TGTGCCAGCAGCCCAGGGTTCGGCACCGGGGAGCTGTTTTTT.

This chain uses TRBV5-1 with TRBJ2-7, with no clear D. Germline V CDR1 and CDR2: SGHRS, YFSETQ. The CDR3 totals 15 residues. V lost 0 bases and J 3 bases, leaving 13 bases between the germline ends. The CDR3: CASSLDPGRHYEQYF. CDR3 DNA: TGCGCCAGCAGCTTGGACCCCGGGCGGCACTACGAGCAGTACTTC. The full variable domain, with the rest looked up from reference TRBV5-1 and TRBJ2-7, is KAGVTQTPRYLIKTRGQQVTLSCSPISGHRSVSWYQQTPGQGLQFLFEYFSETQRNKGNFPGRFSGRQFSNSRSEMNVSTLELGDSALYLCASSLDPGRHYEQYFGPGTRLTVT.

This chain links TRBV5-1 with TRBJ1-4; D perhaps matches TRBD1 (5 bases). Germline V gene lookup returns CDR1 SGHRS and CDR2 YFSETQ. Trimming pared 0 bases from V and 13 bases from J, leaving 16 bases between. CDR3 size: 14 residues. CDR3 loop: CASSLDLGLEGLFF. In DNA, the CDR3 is TGCGCCAGCAGCTTGGATTTGGGGCTCGAGGGACTGTTTTTT.

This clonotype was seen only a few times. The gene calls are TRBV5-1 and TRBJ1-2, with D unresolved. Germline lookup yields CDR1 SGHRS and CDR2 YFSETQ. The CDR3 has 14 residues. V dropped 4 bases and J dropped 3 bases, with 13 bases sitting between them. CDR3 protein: CASSPSGPHYGYTF. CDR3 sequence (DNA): TGCGCCAGCAGCCCCTCAGGACCCCACTATGGCTACACCTTC.

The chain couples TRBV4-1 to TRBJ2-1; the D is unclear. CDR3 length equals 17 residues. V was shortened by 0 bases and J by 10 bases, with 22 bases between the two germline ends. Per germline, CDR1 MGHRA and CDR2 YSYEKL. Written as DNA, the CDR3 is TGCGCCAGCAGCCAAGATCGGTCCACCAGGCCTCTGGGGGAGCAGTTCTTC. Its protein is CASSQDRSTRPLGEQFF.

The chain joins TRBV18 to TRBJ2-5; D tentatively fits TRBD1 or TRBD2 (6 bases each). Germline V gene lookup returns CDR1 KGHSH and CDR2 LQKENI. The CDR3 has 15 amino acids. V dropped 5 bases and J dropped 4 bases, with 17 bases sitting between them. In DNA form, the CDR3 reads TGTGCCAGCTCAGAACTAGGAGGGGGAGGAGAGACCCAGTACTTC. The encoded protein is CASSELGGGGETQYF.

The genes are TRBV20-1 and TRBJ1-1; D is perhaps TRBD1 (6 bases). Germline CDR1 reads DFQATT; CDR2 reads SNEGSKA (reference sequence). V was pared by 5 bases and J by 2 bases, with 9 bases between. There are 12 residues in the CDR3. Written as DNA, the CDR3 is TGCAGTGCTTTACAGGGAAACACTGAAGCTTTCTTT. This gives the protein CSALQGNTEAFF.

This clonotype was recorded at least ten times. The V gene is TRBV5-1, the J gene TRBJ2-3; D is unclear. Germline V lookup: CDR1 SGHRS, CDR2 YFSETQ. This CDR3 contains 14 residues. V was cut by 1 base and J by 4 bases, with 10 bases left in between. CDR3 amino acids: CASSLLADADTQYF. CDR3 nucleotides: TGCGCCAGCAGCTTGTTGGCAGATGCAGATACGCAGTATTTT.

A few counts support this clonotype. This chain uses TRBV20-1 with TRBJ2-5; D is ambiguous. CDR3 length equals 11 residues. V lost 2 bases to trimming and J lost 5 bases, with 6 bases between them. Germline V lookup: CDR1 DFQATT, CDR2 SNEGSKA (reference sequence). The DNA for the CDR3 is TGCAGTGCTAGATGGGCGGAGACCCAGTACTTC. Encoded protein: CSARWAETQYF.

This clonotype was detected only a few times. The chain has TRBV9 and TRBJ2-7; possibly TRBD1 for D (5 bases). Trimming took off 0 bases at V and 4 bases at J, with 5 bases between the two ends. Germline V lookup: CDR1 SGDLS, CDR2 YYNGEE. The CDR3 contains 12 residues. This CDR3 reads CASSVEGYEQYF. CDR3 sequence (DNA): TGTGCCAGCAGCGTAGAGGGGTACGAGCAGTACTTC.

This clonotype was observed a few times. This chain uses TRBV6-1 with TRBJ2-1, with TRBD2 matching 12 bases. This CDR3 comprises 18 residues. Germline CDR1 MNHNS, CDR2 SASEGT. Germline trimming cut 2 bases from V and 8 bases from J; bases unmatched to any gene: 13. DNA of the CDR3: TGTGCCAGCAGTGAACAGCGGGTACTAGCGGGGGGCCGTGATGAGCAGTTCTTC. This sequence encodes CASSEQRVLAGGRDEQFF.

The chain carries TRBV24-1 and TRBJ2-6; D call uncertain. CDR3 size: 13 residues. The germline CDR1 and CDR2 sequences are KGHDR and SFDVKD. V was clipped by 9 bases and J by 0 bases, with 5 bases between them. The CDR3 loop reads CATGDSGANVLTF. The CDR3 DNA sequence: TGTGCCACCGGAGACTCTGGGGCCAACGTCCTGACTTTC.